The sequence of this TCR beta chain was determined in a study of Graves' ophthalmopathy and Graves' hyperthyroidism. General study results and limits: Distinction of ophthalmopathy from stable hyperthyroidism by a 13-signature model reached nearly 90% sensitivity and 81.08% specificity.

RNA served as the template for amplifying TCR beta CDR3 regions. HTBI-primed first-round RT-PCR preceded second-round multiplex PCR. In TCRdb, the multiplex PCR reads were re-called with MiXCR into one record per CDR3 protein. The table has fewer than 600,000 distinct CDR3 sequences, about an eighth seen once; the top ten hold approximately 9.8%. The V and J ends lost 6 bases and 4 bases, in that order; junction bases with no gene match: 12. The CDR3 is made up of 15 amino acids. Germline V gives CDR1 MDHEN, CDR2 SYDVKM. This clonotype was counted many times. Its specificity is not known. Pregnant or lactating patients and those with other autoimmune diseases or uncontrolled infections were excluded.

Sequencing was performed on blood. The receptor was isolated from a woman in her thirties with Graves' ophthalmopathy. The chain combines TRBV28 with TRBJ2-7; 7 nucleotides align to TRBD1. CDR3 coding DNA: TGTGCCAGCAGCCCTCCCGGGACAGTGGGATACGAGCAGTACTTC. This sequence encodes CASSPPGTVGYEQYF.